This TCR beta chain was profiled in a study of radiation and T cells in renal cell carcinoma. Background on the study: Nephrectomy followed 15 Gy stereotactic body radiation by 4 weeks.

V was clipped by 5 bases and J by 4 bases, with 17 bases between them. Germline CDR1 LNHDA, CDR2 SQIVND (reference sequence). This CDR3 contains 16 residues. The assay was immunoSEQ multiplex PCR, and TCRdb's table has in-frame clones only and misses some. In the table there are just over 95,000 clones, 75% to 90% of which are singletons. Time point: baseline pretreatment blood. Treatment described: 15 Gy SBRT to primary tumor, nephrectomy 4 weeks later. The tumor was a clear cell renal cell carcinoma. The input for sequencing was blood, taken from a patient whose treatment included radiotherapy and nephrectomy. The receptor was derived from a man aged 45-65 years with renal cell carcinoma. The V gene is TRBV19, the J gene TRBJ1-4; D may be TRBD1 (5 bases). The CDR3 DNA sequence: TGTGCCAGTAGTGCCTCACTGGGGCCGTTTAATGAAAAACTGTTTTTT. Translating it yields CASSASLGPFNEKLFF.